This T cell receptor beta chain was identified during a study of blood T cells in healthy people across ages. Study-wide results and caveats: Diversity of TCR beta per million T cells declined in a roughly linear way with age.

A second roughly 6 to 12 cycle PCR used barcoded and J-beta primers. The template-switch adaptor, which had 12 random nucleotides, put a tag on each cDNA molecule. MiXCR was run by TCRdb on the 5' RACE reads, yielding one entry per CDR3 protein. The repertoire holds 850,000 to 1,100,000 distinct CDR3 sequences, more than 30% seen once, with over 10% in the top ten. Germline V gene sequence: CDR1 MNHEY, CDR2 SVGEGT. The CDR3 covers 18 residues. The V gene end was trimmed by 0 bases and the J gene end by 0 bases; junction bases not matched to a gene: 7. A few counts support this clonotype. Its specificity is not known.

This clonotype was sampled from a man in his late teens or twenties in good health. The sequenced sample was blood. The chain carries TRBV6-2 or TRBV6-3 and TRBJ2-1; TRBD2 matches 8 bases. The CDR3 coding sequence is TGTGCCAGCAGTTACTCGACACGCGGGGGGAGCTCCTACAATGAGCAGTTCTTC. It yields the protein CASSYSTRGGSSYNEQFF.